The 32 T cell receptor beta chains presented below share a single source sample, sequenced in a study of early T cells in non-severe SARS-CoV-2 infection. TCRdb fed the 5' RACE reads into MiXCR, producing one record per CDR3 protein. Of more than 90,000 distinct CDR3 sequences listed, under 15% are singletons. Sequencing used whole blood. The receptors originated from an adult who was a healthcare worker with PCR-confirmed SARS-CoV-2 infection or an uninfected control (not recorded which).

This clonotype occurred many times. The genes are TRBV6-6 and TRBJ2-2; D call uncertain. This CDR3 is 13 amino acids long. Germline CDR1 MNHNY, CDR2 SVGAGI (reference sequence). Trimming removed 5 bases at V and 5 bases at J, with 9 bases between. CDR3 region: CASSTPGTGELFF. The DNA of the CDR3 is TGTGCCAGCAGTACTCCCGGAACCGGGGAGCTGTTTTTT.

V and J are TRBV28 and TRBJ2-7, with D possibly matching TRBD1 (7 bases). CDR1 and CDR2 from the germline V gene are MDHEN and SYDVKM. CDR3 length: 14 residues. V was clipped by 6 bases and J by 3 bases, with 15 bases between them. CDR3 coding DNA: TGTGCCAGCAGCTGGGGAGGACAGGTCTACGAGCAGTACTTC. Translated, it gives CASSWGGQVYEQYF.

In its sample, this clonotype was seen many times. V gene TRBV28 combines with J gene TRBJ2-5; D might be TRBD1 (5 bases). The CDR3 is made up of 13 amino acids. Trimming removed 5 bases from V and 5 bases from J, with 12 bases in between. Per germline, CDR1 MDHEN and CDR2 SYDVKM. The CDR3 bases are TGTGCCAGCAGTCTCAGGGCTTATGAGACCCAGTACTTC. Residues: CASSLRAYETQYF.

This clonotype occurred many times. This chain joins TRBV20-1 and TRBJ2-7; 7 nucleotides agree with TRBD2. Losses at the gene ends were 5 bases for V and 7 bases for J; bases not matched to a gene: 11. In germline, CDR1 is DFQATT, CDR2 SNEGSKA (reference sequence). This CDR3 has 13 residues. In nucleotides, the CDR3 is TGCAGTGCTGGTGGCGGGGGATTGTGGGAGCAGTACTTC. Its translation is CSAGGGGLWEQYF.

Only a few counts were recorded for this clonotype. The V and J genes are TRBV12-3 or TRBV12-4 and TRBJ2-1; 9 bases match TRBD2. This CDR3 comprises 19 residues. With V trimmed by 6 bases and J by 0 bases, 15 bases remained unmatched. This chain's CDR3 is CASRTRTVGLANSYNEQFF. CDR3 bases: TGTGCCAGCAGGACCCGAACGGTGGGACTAGCAAACTCCTACAATGAGCAGTTCTTC.

This clonotype was seen ten or more times. The chain joins TRBV28 to TRBJ1-1, with 10 bases aligning to TRBD1. The CDR3 totals 13 residues. J gave up 4 bases and V 7 bases, and 3 bases lay outside the gene matches. Germline CDR1 MDHEN, CDR2 SYDVKM. The CDR3 here is CASTTGGLTEAFF. CDR3 in DNA: TGTGCCAGCACGACAGGGGGCCTCACTGAAGCTTTCTTT.

This clonotype appeared a few times. The J gene is TRBJ1-1, the V gene TRBV7-2; no clear D gene. Germline values: CDR1 SGHTA, CDR2 FQGNSA. The CDR3 contains 12 residues. V was clipped by 4 bases and J by 8 bases, with 11 bases between them. The CDR3 loop reads CASSSPTREAFF. CDR3 bases: TGTGCCAGCAGCTCCCCGACTCGGGAAGCTTTCTTT.

This clonotype was observed many times. The chain recombines TRBV14 with TRBJ1-6, with D hard to call. The length of the CDR3 is 15 residues. CDR1 is SGHDN and CDR2 is FVKESK in the germline V gene. V was cut by 1 base and J by 7 bases, with 11 bases left in between. CDR3 nucleotides: TGTGCCAGCAGCCAAGGGACCGCGTGGAATTCACCCCTCCACTTT. Its protein product is CASSQGTAWNSPLHF.

In its sample, this clonotype was seen a few times. The genes are TRBV29-1 and TRBJ2-5, with 16 positions matching TRBD2. Germline CDR1 reads SQVTM; CDR2 reads ANQGSEA. This CDR3 has 17 amino acids. The trim removed 6 bases at V and 3 bases at J, leaving 10 bases unmatched. As DNA, the CDR3 is TGCAGCGTGCACCCGGGACTAGCGGGAGGGCCCAAAGAGACCCAGTACTTC. Its protein is CSVHPGLAGGPKETQYF.

This clonotype was counted only a few times. CDR3 DNA sequence: TGTGCCAGCAGCTTAGCAAGGGATAATGAAAAACTGTTTTTT. It encodes CASSLARDNEKLFF. The V call is TRBV5-4, the J call TRBJ1-4, with D unresolved. Per the germline V gene, CDR1 is SGHNT and CDR2 is YYREEE (reference sequence). V shed 2 bases and J shed 4 bases, with 9 bases lying between them. The CDR3 totals 14 residues. The whole variable domain, filled in from reference TRBV5-4 and TRBJ1-4, reads ETGVTQSPTHLIKTRGQQVTLRCSSQSGHNTVSWYQQALGQGPQFIFQYYREEENGRGNFPPRFSGLQFPNYSSELNVNALELDDSALYLCASSLARDNEKLFFGSGTQLSVL.

This clonotype was counted between two and nine times. One end of the junction fails to match germline, which may point to a read error. This chain uses TRBV29-1 with TRBJ2-5; weak D call: TRBD2 (7 bases). In germline, CDR1 is SQVTM, CDR2 ANQGSEA. The CDR3 totals 10 residues. CDR3 sequence (DNA): TGCAGCGTTGTCGCGGGGGCCCAGTGCTTC. As protein: CSVVAGAQCF.

The chain links TRBV5-1 to TRBJ2-1; 11 nucleotides align to TRBD2. CDR1 and CDR2 (germline): SGHRS, YFSETQ. The CDR3 is 16 amino acids. After removal of 3 bases from V and 5 bases from J, the junction contained 7 bases not matched to a gene. This CDR3 is CASSSKTSGVHNEQFF. The CDR3 DNA reads as TGCGCCAGCAGCTCCAAGACTAGCGGGGTACACAATGAGCAGTTCTTC. The full variable domain, completed using reference TRBV5-1 and TRBJ2-1, is KAGVTQTPRYLIKTRGQQVTLSCSPISGHRSVSWYQQTPGQGLQFLFEYFSETQRNKGNFPGRFSGRQFSNSRSEMNVSTLELGDSALYLCASSSKTSGVHNEQFFGPGTRLTVL.

The genes are TRBV7-9 and TRBJ1-1; D is possibly TRBD1 (5 bases). This CDR3 is 12 amino acids long. Germline V CDR1 and CDR2: SEHNR, FQNEAQ (reference sequence). Trimming shortened V by 5 bases and J by 4 bases, and 8 bases separated the two germline ends. This CDR3 is CASSDGATEAFF. The CDR3 nucleotides are TGTGCCAGCAGCGACGGGGCCACTGAAGCTTTCTTT.

The chain combines TRBV4-1 with TRBJ2-7; 8 bases align to TRBD1. The length of the CDR3 is 18 residues. Germline loops: CDR1 MGHRA, CDR2 YSYEKL. V gave up 1 base and J gave up 3 bases; unmatched junction bases: 14. The DNA of the CDR3 is TGCGCCAGCAGCCAAGGTCCCGTGGCAGGGGGCTTTAACTACGAGCAGTACTTC. Translated, it gives CASSQGPVAGGFNYEQYF.

CDR3 amino acids: CASSQEQGSPLHF. CDR3 bases: TGCGCCAGCAGCCAAGAGCAGGGTTCACCCCTCCACTTT. This chain connects TRBV4-3 to TRBJ1-6, with TRBD1 as a possible D gene (5 bases). With 0 bases removed from V and 9 bases from J, the gap between germline ends came to 6 bases. This CDR3 has 13 residues. Germline CDR1 reads LGHNA; CDR2 reads YSLEER.

This clonotype was seen only a few times. The chain employs TRBV10-3 and TRBJ2-7; unclear D gene. Germline V CDR1 and CDR2: ENHRY, SYGVKD. Between the trimmed V and J ends, which lost 0 bases and 5 bases, there was a span of 2 bases. The CDR3 has 11 residues. This chain's CDR3 is CAISESHEQYF. CDR3 sequence (DNA): TGTGCCATCAGTGAGTCCCACGAGCAGTACTTC.

Note on this clonotype: A single base separates this from a much larger clone, so it may be a read error. This chain links TRBV7-2 with TRBJ2-1; 8 bases agree with TRBD2. Germline CDR1 reads SGHTA; CDR2 reads FQGNSA. The CDR3 has 14 residues. The CDR3 region is CASSSAGLAVEQSF. In nucleotides, the CDR3 is TGTGCCAGCAGCTCCGCCGGACTAGCTGTGGAGCAGTCCTTC.

This chain links TRBV7-2 with TRBJ2-3, with 10 bases that match TRBD2. The CDR3 contains 20 residues. The J segment lost 2 bases and the V segment lost 1 base, leaving 15 bases of the junction unmatched. CDR1 is SGHTA, CDR2 FQGNSA, per germline. CDR3 loop: CASSLVGSGGTHRLTDTQYF. In DNA, the CDR3 is TGTGCCAGCAGCTTAGTAGGTAGCGGGGGGACCCACCGCCTCACAGATACGCAGTATTTT. Together with reference TRBV7-2 and TRBJ2-3, the CDR3 gives the full variable domain: GAGVSQSPSNKVTEKGKDVELRCDPISGHTALYWYRQSLGQGLEFLIYFQGNSAPDKSGLPSDRFSAERTGGSVSTLTIQRTQQEDSAVYLCASSLVGSGGTHRLTDTQYFGPGTRLTVL.

This clonotype was observed many times. CDR3 sequence (DNA): TGCAGTGCTAGAGGAGGGGGCGCCGGAGAGACCCAGTACTTC. Amino acid sequence: CSARGGGAGETQYF. The chain carries TRBV20-1 and TRBJ2-5; 7 bases align to TRBD1. The trim removed 1 base at V and 4 bases at J, leaving 6 bases unmatched. Germline V CDR1 and CDR2: DFQATT, SNEGSKA (reference sequence). The CDR3 is 14 amino acids.

This clonotype was counted between two and nine times. This sequence joins TRBV6-1 and TRBJ1-4; D call uncertain. Germline CDR1 is MNHNS and CDR2 is SASEGT. The CDR3 sequence is 15 residues long. V was clipped by 8 bases and J by 0 bases, with 13 bases between them. CDR3 DNA sequence: TGTGCCAGCGGGGTGGACTTTACAACTAATGAAAAACTGTTTTTT. Translating it yields CASGVDFTTNEKLFF.

In its sample, this clonotype was seen a few times. The chain recombines TRBV7-2 with TRBJ2-1; tentatively, D is TRBD2 (6 bases). This CDR3 region has 14 residues. Germline CDR1 and CDR2: SGHTA and FQGNSA. V lost 1 base to trimming and J lost 10 bases, with 14 bases between them. The CDR3 is CASSLEWGVGEQFF. The CDR3 DNA follows: TGTGCCAGCAGCTTAGAGTGGGGGGTGGGCGAGCAGTTCTTC.

At least ten counts were recorded for this clonotype. The chain combines TRBV2 with TRBJ1-1; maybe TRBD1 (5 bases). Germline lookup yields CDR1 SNHLY and CDR2 FYNNEI. V was trimmed by 6 bases and J by 0 bases, leaving 14 bases between them. There are 15 residues in the CDR3. The CDR3 DNA is TGTGCCAGCAGCTCCATCGGGGGGTTGAACACTGAAGCTTTCTTT. It codes for CASSSIGGLNTEAFF.

The chain joins TRBV11-2 to TRBJ2-2; D is possibly TRBD1 (5 bases). Between the trimmed V and J ends, which lost 4 bases and 4 bases, there was a span of 7 bases. The germline V gene encodes CDR1 SGHAT and CDR2 FQNNGV. The CDR3 consists of 13 residues. In nucleotides, the CDR3 is TGTGCCAGCAGCTCACAGGCCACCGGGGAGCTGTTTTTT. Translation gives CASSSQATGELFF.

This clonotype was detected only a few times. The J gene is TRBJ2-3, the V gene TRBV19, with no clear D. The ends were cut back, 5 bases at V and 3 bases at J, with 9 bases in the middle. Germline CDR1 reads LNHDA; CDR2 reads SQIVND (reference sequence). There are 13 residues in the CDR3. This chain's CDR3 is CASSLLQTDTQYF. In DNA, the CDR3 is TGTGCCAGTAGTCTGTTACAAACAGATACGCAGTATTTT.

In this sample, this clonotype turned up many times. The V gene is TRBV28, the J gene TRBJ1-2, with D unresolved. CDR3 length: 13 amino acids. Germline V gene sequence: CDR1 MDHEN, CDR2 SYDVKM. The ends were cut back, 4 bases at V and 5 bases at J, with 11 bases in the middle. The CDR3 region has the DNA TGTGCCAGCAGTTCCGGCCCTGGGTATGGCTACACCTTC. Protein: CASSSGPGYGYTF.

This clonotype has at least ten counts. The chain recombines TRBV14 with TRBJ1-2, with D perhaps matching TRBD1 (5 bases). Germline V CDR1 and CDR2: SGHDN, FVKESK. This CDR3 has 13 amino acids. V gave up 0 bases and J gave up 8 bases, with 10 bases separating them. The CDR3 is CASSQDTGGGYTF. Here the CDR3 DNA reads TGTGCCAGCAGCCAAGATACGGGGGGAGGCTACACCTTC.

This clonotype was seen ten or more times. The rearrangement uses TRBV28 and TRBJ2-1, with 9 bases aligning to TRBD2. This CDR3 is 15 amino acids long. J was trimmed by 7 bases and V by 7 bases; bases with no gene match: 11. The germline V gene has CDR1 MDHEN and CDR2 SYDVKM. The CDR3 spells CASTPAGGAVNEQFF. In DNA, the CDR3 is TGTGCCAGCACCCCGGCGGGGGGGGCAGTAAATGAGCAGTTCTTC.

The chain is built from TRBV6-5 and TRBJ2-5; TRBD1 matches 7 bases. Germline lookup yields CDR1 MNHEY and CDR2 SVGAGI. The CDR3 is 16 amino acids. V was clipped by 6 bases and J by 5 bases; unmatched bases: 15. The DNA of the CDR3 is TGTGCCAGCAGCCCAGGCCAGGGGGACCTCCGGGAGACCCAGTACTTC. It encodes CASSPGQGDLRETQYF.

In its sample, this clonotype was seen many times. The chain couples TRBV6-6 to TRBJ2-5; 12 bases agree with TRBD2. The CDR3 spans 18 residues. Germline CDR1 reads MNHNY; CDR2 reads SVGAGI (reference sequence). V dropped 6 bases and J dropped 7; count of bases not matched to a gene: 18. The CDR3 DNA follows: TGTGCCAGCAGCCCCCCACCTTGGACTAGCGGGGCCCCGGGGACCCAGTACTTC. This codes for CASSPPPWTSGAPGTQYF.

There are many counts of this clonotype. This chain connects TRBV3-1 to TRBJ1-2, with 7 positions matching TRBD1. Looked up from germline, CDR1 is LGHDT and CDR2 is YNNKEL (reference sequence). Trimming cost V 4 bases and J 6 bases; bases outside gene matches: 11. The CDR3 is made up of 15 amino acids. CDR3: CASSLFKGGSDGYTF. The DNA of the CDR3 is TGTGCCAGCAGCCTTTTTAAAGGGGGCTCTGATGGCTACACCTTC.

In its sample, this clonotype was seen a few times. Here the CDR3 DNA reads TGTGCCAGCAGATCCGGACAGGAATTAGTCAACGAGCAGTACTTC. This translates into CASRSGQELVNEQYF. The rearrangement uses TRBV6-5 and TRBJ2-7; 7 nucleotides match TRBD1. Trimming cost V 6 bases and J 5 bases; bases outside gene matches: 13. Germline V gene lookup returns CDR1 MNHEY and CDR2 SVGAGI. The CDR3 totals 15 residues.

This clonotype was counted between two and nine times. CDR3 sequence: CASSYSYGPGETQYF. The CDR3 DNA sequence: TGTGCCAGCAGTTACTCGTACGGGCCCGGGGAGACCCAGTACTTC. This chain uses TRBV6-5 with TRBJ2-5; no reliable D call. This CDR3 is built from 15 residues. Between the trimmed V and J ends, which lost 0 bases and 5 bases, there was a span of 13 bases. CDR1 is MNHEY, CDR2 SVGAGI, per germline.